This TCR beta chain is drawn from a study of T cell responses to AZD1222 COVID-19 vaccine. Study-level information: Investigators merged groups given second doses at roughly 4 or roughly 12 weeks.

The CDR3 contains 16 residues. Per the germline V gene, CDR1 is SGHRS and CDR2 is YFSETQ. With 0 bases removed from V and 5 bases from J, the gap between germline ends came to 17 bases. This clone was seen a single time. Its specificity is unknown. The study's findings and limits: Spike-specific TCR repertoires showed rising breadth and depth after two AZD1222 doses. At baseline, seropositivity was found in only a handful of AZD1222 recipients. Females outnumbered males among donors, who were mostly white British; clonal diversity was possibly underestimated.

Generated by immunoSEQ multiplex PCR, the TCRdb table keeps only in-frame clones and is missing some. Of over 150,000 clones in the sample, 87% are singletons; the top ten hold about 2.8%. The input for sequencing was peripheral blood, taken on day 0 of AZD1222 vaccination. The chain combines TRBV5-1 with TRBJ2-5; perhaps TRBD1 as D (5 bases). The sequence was obtained from an adult in good health. The CDR3 loop is CASSLGGSVRGETQYF. CDR3 in DNA: TGCGCCAGCAGCTTGGGGGGCTCGGTTAGGGGTGAGACCCAGTACTTC.